This T cell receptor (beta chain) was captured in a study of PD-1 blockade in classical Hodgkin lymphoma. The method was immunoSEQ multiplex PCR; TCRdb's version includes in-frame clones alone and lacks a portion of them. The top ten hold around 14% of the sample, which has about 49,000 clones, almost 90% seen once. Points on this clone: As yet, its antigen is unknown.

As for time point: cycle 4 day 1 (C4D1), after less than 7 weeks of nivolumab. Relapses following autologous stem cell transplantation were seen in all patients, with brentuximab vedotin exposure varying. General observations from the study: With CD4+ cells, TCR diversity rose significantly by C4D1, but not with CD8+ cells.

This CDR3 has 16 residues. The junction had 6 bases not matched to a gene; V was cut back by 3 bases and J by 0 bases. Germline V gives CDR1 LGHNA, CDR2 YNFKEQ. The source of this sequence is a human donor with classical Hodgkin lymphoma. This specimen consisted of peripheral blood mononuclear cells (PBMCs), obtained before the fourth cycle of nivolumab. This rearrangement joins TRBV4-2 to TRBJ1-1; TRBD1 aligns across 8 bases. CDR3 sequence (DNA): TGTGCCAGCAGCCAGGGACAGGCGCCCGTGAACACTGAAGCTTTCTTT. Its translation is CASSQGQAPVNTEAFF.